One and the same sample provided the 4 T cell receptor beta chains below, sequenced in a study of vaccination effects on CD4 cells after COVID-19. Viral peptide pools were used in the ViraFEST assay to expand antigen-specific CD4+ T cells, and sequencing came afterward. Following a roughly 10-day culture, CD4+ T cells were purified. Every participant took two doses of the BNT162b2 or mRNA-1273 vaccine. Assay: immunoSEQ multiplex PCR; the TCRdb copy retains only in-frame clones and omits some. This table holds tens of thousands of clones, roughly 74% found once. These receptors have no identified antigens. Sequenced here: CD4+ T cells from PBMCs cultured with HCoV-229E spike peptides, sampled after COVID-19 vaccination. The receptors derive from a human donor who received a COVID-19 vaccine.

The V and J genes are TRBV6-6 and TRBJ2-6; 8 bases agree with TRBD1. Trimming removed 0 bases from V and 3 bases from J; junction bases left unmatched: 1. The CDR3 covers 16 residues. CDR1 and CDR2 (germline): MNHNY, SVGAGI (reference sequence). In DNA, the CDR3 is TGTGCCAGCAGTTACTCCACAGGGGGTGGGGCCAACGTCCTGACTTTC. It yields the protein CASSYSTGGGANVLTF.

The rearrangement links TRBV18 to TRBJ1-1; 7 bases are shared with TRBD1. Germline CDR1 and CDR2: KGHSH and LQKENI. This CDR3 comprises 17 residues. V was clipped by 6 bases and J by 0 bases; unmatched bases: 13. The CDR3 reads CASSPPEFGTVNTEAFF. The CDR3 DNA follows: TGTGCCAGCTCCCCTCCCGAATTCGGGACAGTGAACACTGAAGCTTTCTTT.

This chain uses TRBV2 with TRBJ2-5; 11 nucleotides match TRBD2. The V gene's germline CDR1 is SNHLY and CDR2 FYNNEI. Trimming cost V 6 bases and J 4 bases; bases outside gene matches: 4. This CDR3 is built from 14 residues. Here the CDR3 reads CASRGTSGLETQYF. The CDR3, as DNA: TGTGCCAGCAGGGGGACTAGCGGATTAGAGACCCAGTACTTC.

The rearrangement links TRBV28 to TRBJ1-2, with 9 bases that match TRBD1. The CDR3 runs to 12 residues. J gave up 7 bases and V 9 bases, and 6 bases lay outside the gene matches. CDR1 and CDR2 (germline): MDHEN, SYDVKM. As DNA, the CDR3 is TGTGCCAGTGGACAGGGGATCAGTGGCTACACCTTC. As protein: CASGQGISGYTF.